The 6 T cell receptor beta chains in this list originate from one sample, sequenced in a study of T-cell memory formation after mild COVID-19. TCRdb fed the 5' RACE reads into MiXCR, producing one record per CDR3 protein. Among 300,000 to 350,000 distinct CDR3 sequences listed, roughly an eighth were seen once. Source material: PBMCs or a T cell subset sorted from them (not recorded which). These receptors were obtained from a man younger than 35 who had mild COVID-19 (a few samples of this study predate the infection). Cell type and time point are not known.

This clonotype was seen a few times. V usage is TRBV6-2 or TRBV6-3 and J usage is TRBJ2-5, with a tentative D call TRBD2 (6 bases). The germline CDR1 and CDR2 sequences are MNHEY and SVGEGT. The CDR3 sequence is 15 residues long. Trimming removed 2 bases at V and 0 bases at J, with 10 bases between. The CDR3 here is CASSYMDYYQETQYF. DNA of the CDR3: TGTGCCAGCAGTTACATGGACTACTACCAAGAGACCCAGTACTTC.

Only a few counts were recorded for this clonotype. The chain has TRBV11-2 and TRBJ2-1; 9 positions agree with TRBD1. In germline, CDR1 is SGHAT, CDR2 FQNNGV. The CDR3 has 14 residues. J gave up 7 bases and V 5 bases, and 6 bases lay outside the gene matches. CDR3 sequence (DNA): TGTGCCAGCAGCCTACAGGGGGCTGTAAATGAGCAGTTCTTC. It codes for CASSLQGAVNEQFF.

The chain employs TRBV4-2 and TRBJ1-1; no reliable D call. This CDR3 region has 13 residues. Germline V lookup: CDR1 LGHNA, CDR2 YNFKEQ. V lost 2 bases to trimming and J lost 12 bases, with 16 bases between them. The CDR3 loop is CASSQSARQSTFF. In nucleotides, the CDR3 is TGTGCCAGCAGCCAATCAGCACGCCAGTCGACTTTCTTT.

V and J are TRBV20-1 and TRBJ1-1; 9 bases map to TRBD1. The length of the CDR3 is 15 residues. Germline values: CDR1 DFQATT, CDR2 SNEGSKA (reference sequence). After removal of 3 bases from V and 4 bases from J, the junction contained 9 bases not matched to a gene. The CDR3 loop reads CSARKDRGQGTEAFF. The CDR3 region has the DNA TGCAGTGCTAGGAAGGACAGGGGCCAGGGCACTGAAGCTTTCTTT.

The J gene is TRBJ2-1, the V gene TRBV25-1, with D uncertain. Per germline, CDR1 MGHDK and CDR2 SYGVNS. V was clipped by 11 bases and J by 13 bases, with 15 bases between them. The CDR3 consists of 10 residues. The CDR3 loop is CAGSTRPQFF. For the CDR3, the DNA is TGTGCCGGATCTACCCGGCCTCAGTTCTTC.

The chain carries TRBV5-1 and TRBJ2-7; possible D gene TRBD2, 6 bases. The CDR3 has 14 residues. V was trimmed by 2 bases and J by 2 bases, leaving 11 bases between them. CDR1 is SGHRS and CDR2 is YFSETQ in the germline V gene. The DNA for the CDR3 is TGCGCCAGCAGCTTAGGCGGGAACCCCTACGAGCAGTACTTC. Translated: CASSLGGNPYEQYF.